The rows below give T cell receptor beta chains drawn from one sample of a study of blood T cell repertoires in COVID-19. The table came from immunoSEQ multiplex PCR; TCRdb's copy has only in-frame clones and leaves some out. The sample contains 200,000 to 300,000 clones, around 81% of which appear only once. Sequencing input: peripheral blood. All receptors derive from a woman in her sixties with active or convalescent COVID-19. The CDR3 runs from the conserved cysteine through the conserved F or W. The D gene is left open where the match is weak. Only some rows state a clone size, as once, few, many or a class for expanded clones.

V gene,clone size,D gene,J gene,CDR3 protein,CDR3 DNA
TRBV28,-,-,TRBJ1-1,CASSLLRRDTEAFF,TGTGCCAGCAGTCTCCTACGTAGAGACACTGAAGCTTTCTTT
TRBV29-1,-,-,TRBJ1-1,CSVKSFTGLNTEAFF,TGCAGCGTCAAGTCTTTTACAGGGCTGAACACTGAAGCTTTCTTT
TRBV19,-,TRBD1,TRBJ1-5,CASSMGPQGAGQPQHF,TGTGCCAGTAGTATGGGCCCCCAGGGGGCAGGTCAGCCCCAGCATTTT
TRBV28,-,-,TRBJ2-1,CASSLNVPNGQFF,TGTGCCAGCAGTTTAAATGTCCCGAACGGGCAGTTCTTC
TRBV4-2,-,-,TRBJ1-6,CASSQANSHTGPNSPLHF,TGTGCCAGCAGCCAAGCCAATTCCCACACAGGCCCTAATTCACCCCTCCACTTT
TRBV7-5,-,-,TRBJ2-7,CARSLGGGTVIAYEQYF,TGTGCCAGAAGCTTAGGTGGAGGGACAGTGATAGCCTACGAGCAGTACTTC
TRBV5-4,once,-,TRBJ2-3,CASSLSAGYSTDTQYF,TGTGCCAGCAGCTTGTCGGCAGGGTATTCCACAGATACGCAGTATTTT
TRBV4-1,-,-,TRBJ1-2,CASSQDNDRRYGYTF,TGCGCCAGCAGCCAAGATAACGACAGGAGATATGGCTACACCTTC
TRBV6-2/TRBV6-3,-,TRBD1,TRBJ2-7,CASSLGQGFSYEQYF,TGTGCCAGCAGTTTGGGACAGGGGTTCTCCTACGAGCAGTACTTC
TRBV27,-,-,TRBJ2-1,CASSLSRDLSYNEQFF,TGTGCCAGCAGTTTATCGAGAGATCTGTCCTACAATGAGCAGTTCTTC
TRBV6-5,-,TRBD1,TRBJ2-5,CASRQGARETQYF,TGTGCCAGCAGACAGGGGGCCCGGGAGACCCAGTACTTC
TRBV14,-,TRBD1,TRBJ2-3,CASSHKRQGPWDTQYF,TGTGCCAGCAGCCATAAACGACAGGGGCCTTGGGATACGCAGTATTTT
TRBV19,-,TRBD2,TRBJ2-1,CASSIRAGEGHEQFF,TGTGCCAGTAGTATTAGGGCGGGAGAGGGACATGAGCAGTTCTTC
TRBV11-2,few,TRBD1,TRBJ1-6,CASSKIRGRNSPLHF,TGTGCCAGCAGCAAAATCAGGGGGCGAAATTCACCCCTCCACTTT
TRBV7-3,-,TRBD2,TRBJ2-2,CASSPGGVRSGELFF,TGTGCCAGCAGCCCGGGGGGAGTGAGGTCCGGGGAGCTGTTTTTT
TRBV10-1,-,TRBD2,TRBJ2-1,CASSVELTSGAYNEQFF,TGCGCCAGCAGTGTGGAGTTGACTAGCGGGGCCTACAATGAGCAGTTCTTC
TRBV6-1,once,TRBD2,TRBJ2-1,CASSDPGLGEQFF,TGTGCCAGCAGTGACCCGGGACTAGGAGAGCAGTTCTTC
TRBV2,-,-,TRBJ1-2,CASSLDRNYGYTF,TGTGCCAGCAGCCTAGACAGGAACTATGGCTACACCTTC
TRBV13,-,TRBD1,TRBJ2-4,CASSLWTGVGKNIQYF,TGTGCCAGCAGCCTTTGGACAGGGGTAGGCAAAAACATTCAGTACTTC
TRBV4-2,-,-,TRBJ2-1,CASSQDPQSNEQFF,TGTGCCAGCAGCCAAGATCCACAGTCCAATGAGCAGTTCTTC
TRBV11-3,few,-,TRBJ2-5,CATPPGEQNQETQYF,TGTGCCACCCCCCCTGGGGAGCAAAATCAAGAGACCCAGTACTTC
TRBV5-1,-,TRBD1,TRBJ1-1,CASSYGQGRLAEAFF,TGCGCCAGCAGCTACGGACAGGGTAGATTAGCTGAAGCTTTCTTT
TRBV5-3,many,TRBD2,TRBJ2-7,CARSPGGLAGGPGYEQYF,TGTGCCAGAAGCCCGGGAGGACTAGCGGGAGGGCCGGGTTACGAGCAGTACTTC
TRBV19,-,TRBD1,TRBJ1-1,CASSPRQGWNTEAFF,TGTGCCAGTAGTCCAAGACAGGGGTGGAACACTGAAGCTTTCTTT
TRBV10-1,-,TRBD2,TRBJ2-4,CASSTGLAENIQYF,TGCGCCAGCAGTACGGGACTAGCGGAAAACATTCAGTACTTC
TRBV5-5,-,-,TRBJ1-6,CASSGRIGYNSPLHF,TGTGCCAGCAGCGGGAGGATAGGCTATAATTCACCCCTCCACTTT
TRBV28,once,TRBD1,TRBJ2-2,CASSPGQGWSTGELFF,TGTGCCAGCAGTCCGGGACAGGGGTGGAGCACCGGGGAGCTGTTTTTT
TRBV19,-,TRBD2,TRBJ2-1,CASVGAGVGYNEQFF,TGTGCCAGCGTCGGGGCGGGAGTCGGGTACAATGAGCAGTTCTTC
TRBV10-3,-,-,TRBJ2-1,CAISEEQVLTYNEQFF,TGTGCCATCAGTGAAGAACAGGTCCTTACCTACAATGAGCAGTTCTTC
TRBV6-5,few,TRBD1,TRBJ1-5,CASSQDRAQPQHF,TGTGCCAGCAGTCAGGACAGGGCCCAGCCCCAGCATTTT
TRBV28,few,TRBD2,TRBJ2-5,CASSFGLAGEETQYF,TGTGCCAGCAGTTTTGGGCTAGCGGGAGAAGAGACCCAGTACTTC
TRBV21-1,-,-,TRBJ2-5,CASSRSRDLRKETQYF,TGTGCCAGCAGCAGAAGCCGGGACTTGAGAAAAGAGACCCAGTACTTC
TRBV2,once,TRBD1,TRBJ2-6,CASSRDRVPSGANVLTF,TGTGCCAGCAGTCGGGACAGGGTCCCCTCTGGGGCCAACGTCCTGACTTTC
TRBV7-9,-,-,TRBJ2-1,CASSFSETIYNEQFF,TGTGCCAGCAGCTTCTCGGAAACTATTTACAATGAGCAGTTCTTC
TRBV24-1,-,TRBD2,TRBJ2-1,CATSPPGLAAGNEQFF,TGTGCCACCAGCCCCCCGGGACTAGCGGCAGGGAATGAGCAGTTCTTC
TRBV24-1,-,TRBD2,TRBJ2-3,CATSYTSGGTDTQYF,TGTGCCACCAGTTATACTAGCGGGGGCACAGATACGCAGTATTTT